This entry describes one T cell receptor beta chain. This specimen belongs to a study of blood T cell repertoires in COVID-19. Across the study: Samples taken during acute and convalescent COVID-19 were collected in the United States, Italy and Spain. Sample material is recorded as cDNA or gDNA derived from T cells, B-cell-depleted T cells, or PBMCs.

The CDR3 spans 13 residues. V was shortened by 5 bases and J by 4 bases, with 8 bases between the two germline ends. The germline CDR1 and CDR2 sequences are SGHTA and FQGTGA. Authors' methods: Researchers report that nucleated cell counts were estimated from reference gene primer amplification. Sequencing was performed with immunoSEQ multiplex PCR; in TCRdb, only in-frame clones are kept and a portion is missing. The DNA was the basis for D and trimming; V, J and clone size are from that table. The sample has 200,000 to 250,000 clones; around 84% are singletons. The source of this sequence is a man aged 25-45 years with active or convalescent COVID-19. The chain recombines TRBV7-3 with TRBJ2-2; no reliable D call. The specimen sequenced was peripheral blood. The chain's CDR3 is CASSPLFTGELFF. CDR3 DNA: TGTGCCAGCAGCCCCCTTTTCACCGGGGAGCTGTTTTTT.